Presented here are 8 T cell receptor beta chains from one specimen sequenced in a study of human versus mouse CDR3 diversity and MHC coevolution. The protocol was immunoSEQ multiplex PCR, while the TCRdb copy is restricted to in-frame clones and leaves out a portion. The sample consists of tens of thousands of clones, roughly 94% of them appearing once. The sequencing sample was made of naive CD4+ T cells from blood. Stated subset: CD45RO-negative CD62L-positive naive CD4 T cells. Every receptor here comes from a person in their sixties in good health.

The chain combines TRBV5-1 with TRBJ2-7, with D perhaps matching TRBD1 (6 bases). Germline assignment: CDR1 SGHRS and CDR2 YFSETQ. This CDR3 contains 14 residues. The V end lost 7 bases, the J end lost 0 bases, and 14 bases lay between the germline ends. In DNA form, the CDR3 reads TGCGCCAGCTGCAGGGACAAGAGCTCCTACGAGCAGTACTTC. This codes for CASCRDKSSYEQYF.

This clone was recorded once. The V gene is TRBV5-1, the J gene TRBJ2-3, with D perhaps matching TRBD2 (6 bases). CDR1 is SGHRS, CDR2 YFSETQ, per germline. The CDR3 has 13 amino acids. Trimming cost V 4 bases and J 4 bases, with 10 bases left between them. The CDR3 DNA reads TGCGCCAGCAGCCCGGGAGAACCAGATACGCAGTATTTT. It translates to CASSPGEPDTQYF. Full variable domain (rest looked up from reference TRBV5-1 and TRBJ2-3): KAGVTQTPRYLIKTRGQQVTLSCSPISGHRSVSWYQQTPGQGLQFLFEYFSETQRNKGNFPGRFSGRQFSNSRSEMNVSTLELGDSALYLCASSPGEPDTQYFGPGTRLTVL.

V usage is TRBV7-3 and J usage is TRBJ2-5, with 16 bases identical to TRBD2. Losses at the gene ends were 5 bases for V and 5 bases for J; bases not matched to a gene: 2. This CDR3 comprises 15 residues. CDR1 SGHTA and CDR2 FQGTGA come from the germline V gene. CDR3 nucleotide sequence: TGTGCCAGCAGCCGGGGACTAGCGGGAGGGGAGACCCAGTACTTC. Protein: CASSRGLAGGETQYF.

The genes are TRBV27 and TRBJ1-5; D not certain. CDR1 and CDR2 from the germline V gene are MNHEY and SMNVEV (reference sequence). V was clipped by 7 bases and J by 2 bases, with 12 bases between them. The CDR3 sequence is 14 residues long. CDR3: CASKANRGNQPQHF. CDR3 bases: TGTGCCAGCAAGGCGAACAGAGGCAATCAGCCCCAGCATTTT.

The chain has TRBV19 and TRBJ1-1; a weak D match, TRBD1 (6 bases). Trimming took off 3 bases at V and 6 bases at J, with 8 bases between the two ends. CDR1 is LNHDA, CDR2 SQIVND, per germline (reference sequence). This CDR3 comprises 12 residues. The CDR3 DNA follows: TGTGCCAGTAGTATGGGGGGGCCTGAAGCTTTCTTT. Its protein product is CASSMGGPEAFF. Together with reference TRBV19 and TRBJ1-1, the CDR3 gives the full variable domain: DGGITQSPKYLFRKEGQNVTLSCEQNLNHDAMYWYRQDPGQGLRLIYYSQIVNDFQKGDIAEGYSVSREKKESFPLTVTSAQKNPTAFYLCASSMGGPEAFFGQGTRLTVV.

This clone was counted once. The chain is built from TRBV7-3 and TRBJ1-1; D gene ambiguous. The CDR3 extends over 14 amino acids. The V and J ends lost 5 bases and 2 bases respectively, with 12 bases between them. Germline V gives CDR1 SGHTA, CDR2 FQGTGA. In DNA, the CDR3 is TGTGCCAGCAGCCAAGAGGCCACCAACACTGAAGCTTTCTTT. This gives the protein CASSQEATNTEAFF.

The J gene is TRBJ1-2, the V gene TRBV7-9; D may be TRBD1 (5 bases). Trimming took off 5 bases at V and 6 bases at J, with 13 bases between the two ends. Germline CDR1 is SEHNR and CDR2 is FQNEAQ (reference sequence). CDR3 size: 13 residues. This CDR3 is CASSARGTDGYTF. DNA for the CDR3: TGTGCCAGCAGCGCCCGGGGGACTGATGGCTACACCTTC.

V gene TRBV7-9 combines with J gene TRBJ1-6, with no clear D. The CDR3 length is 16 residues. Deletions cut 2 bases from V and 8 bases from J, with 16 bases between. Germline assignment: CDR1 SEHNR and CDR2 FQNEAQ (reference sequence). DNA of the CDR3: TGTGCCAGCAGCTTAAGGGCAGTCGAGGGCTATTCACCCCTCCACTTT. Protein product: CASSLRAVEGYSPLHF.